This T cell receptor beta chain was retrieved from a study of blood T cell repertoires in COVID-19 (dated by TCRdb to 2019 to 2021). Describing the broader study: Samples covering the acute and convalescent phases of COVID-19 were provided by collaborators in the United States, Italy and Spain. The prospective study material was composed of cDNA or gDNA derived from T cells, B-cell-depleted T cells, or PBMCs. Subjects who had been exposed to COVID-19, were actively infected with it, or had recovered from it provided the deeply sampled blood TCRbeta repertoires that made up the dataset. The repertoires were released in a freely available public database meant as a resource for research on the immune response to SARS-CoV-2. Samples were obtained from the ongoing ImmuneRACE study (first 160 participants) and from about 1,300 subjects provided by 6 global collaborators. The sample metadata nearly always contained a de-identified subject ID, COVID-19 status, age in years and sex. Where HLA class I and class II types were available, the types were taken from metadata supplied by the sample provider, not from assay-based typing. Study-level results and caveats: How much clinical and demographic metadata was included differed by source and by participant, and the metadata was provided uncurated.

Comments on this clone: The antigen it binds to is not known. Per-nucleotide qualities are absent, and no much larger clonotype sits a single base away.

Relative to germline, V is missing 4 bases and J is missing 0 bases, with 14 bases of the junction outside any gene match. Inclusive of the bounding cysteine and phenylalanine, the CDR3 is 18 residues long. The retained sequence is limited to the CDR3, 54 bases, with the frame set at the first base. CDR1 and CDR2, per the germline V gene, are SGHRS and YFSETQ. One collaborating source in Seattle enrolled patients while the patients were actively infected and followed the patients over time throughout the course of disease. Whole blood was collected in K2EDTA tubes by collaborating institutions according to the institutions' own protocols. For TCRbeta analysis, collaborators shipped samples in one of three forms: frozen whole blood, isolated PBMCs, or DNA extracted from either of those sample types. TCRbeta CDR3 regions were amplified from genomic DNA using the immunoSEQ Assay, a bias-controlled multiplex PCR. The authors' pipeline ran thus. The number of nucleated cells in each sample was estimated from the amplification of reference gene primers within the assay. To quantify the absolute abundance of each unique TCRbeta CDR3 rearrangement, sequence reads were collapsed and filtered. Productive Simpson clonality was computed per sample as the square root of Simpson's diversity index over productive rearrangements. Sourced from immuneACCESS, this table was stored by TCRdb with only in-frame sequences that have V and J called. A share of the clones is absent; for the studies checked, an unresolved V gene accounts for under half, and the remainder has no known explanation. V and J calls and clone size are as listed in that table; D and trimming were resolved from the DNA. The sample has roughly 100,000 clones on record, 87% of them singletons. The ten biggest clones cover 4% to 5.5% of the sample.

The origin of this receptor is a woman in her forties or fifties with COVID-19, enrolled during active disease. The rearrangement combines TRBV5-1 with TRBJ2-3, and TRBD2 matches 7 of the central bases. Sequencing was performed on peripheral blood. The sequenced DNA: TGCGCCAGCAGCACCTCCCCTCCTAGCGGACTCAGCACAGATACGCAGTATTTT. This yields the protein CASSTSPPSGLSTDTQYF.